The 22 T cell receptor beta chains below come from one sample, sequenced in a study of blood T cell repertoires in COVID-19. Assay used: immunoSEQ multiplex PCR; TCRdb lists only in-frame clones, some missing. The data hold around 63,000 clones, with roughly 88% observed a single time. Sequenced material: peripheral blood. The source is a woman aged 55 to 70 with acute or convalescent COVID-19.

The genes are TRBV5-1 and TRBJ1-3; D is possibly TRBD1 (5 bases). CDR3 length equals 16 residues. V was shortened by 3 bases and J by 4 bases, with 17 bases between the two germline ends. The germline gives CDR1 SGHRS, CDR2 YFSETQ. CDR3 protein: CASSSQAGSSGNTIYF. The DNA of the CDR3 is TGCGCCAGCAGCTCACAGGCTGGGTCCTCAGGAAACACCATATATTTT.

This chain joins TRBV4-1 and TRBJ2-2; D might be TRBD1 (6 bases). This CDR3 has 13 residues. Trimming cost V 6 bases and J 7 bases, with 12 bases left between them. From germline, CDR1 is MGHRA and CDR2 YSYEKL. DNA for the CDR3: TGCGCCAGCAGGCGACCAGGGGTCGGGGAGCTGTTTTTT. This codes for CASRRPGVGELFF.

V is TRBV5-1 and J is TRBJ1-2, with D possibly being TRBD1 (6 bases). The CDR3 sequence is 13 residues long. V shed 3 bases and J shed 0 bases, with 6 bases lying between them. CDR1 SGHRS and CDR2 YFSETQ come from the germline V gene. The CDR3 loop is CASSWDTNYGYTF. CDR3 nucleotides: TGCGCCAGCAGCTGGGACACTAACTATGGCTACACCTTC.

The rearrangement uses TRBV4-2 and TRBJ1-2; 8 bases agree with TRBD1. CDR1 is LGHNA and CDR2 is YNFKEQ in the germline V gene. CDR3 length: 15 amino acids. V lost 1 base, J lost 1 base, and 2 bases stayed unmatched. The CDR3 spells CASSQATGDNYGYTF. The CDR3 DNA is TGTGCCAGCAGCCAAGCGACAGGGGATAACTATGGCTACACCTTC.

The chain employs TRBV20-1 and TRBJ2-5, with D uncertain. The V gene's germline CDR1 is DFQATT and CDR2 SNEGSKA (reference sequence). Trimming left V 5 bases short and J 2 bases short, with 3 bases between. This CDR3 has 10 residues. CDR3 sequence: CSASQETQYF. CDR3 nucleotide sequence: TGCAGTGCTTCGCAAGAGACCCAGTACTTC.

V and J are TRBV9 and TRBJ2-3; 8 bases align to TRBD1. Germline CDR1 reads SGDLS; CDR2 reads YYNGEE. CDR3 length: 15 residues. With 3 bases clipped from V and 4 bases from J, the junction kept 7 bases outside the gene matches. CDR3 loop: CASSGRAGGSDTQYF. Written as DNA, the CDR3 is TGTGCCAGCAGCGGTAGGGCAGGGGGCTCAGATACGCAGTATTTT. Together with reference TRBV9 and TRBJ2-3, the CDR3 gives the full variable domain: DSGVTQTPKHLITATGQRVTLRCSPRSGDLSVYWYQQSLDQGLQFLIQYYNGEERAKGNILERFSAQQFPDLHSELNLSSLELGDSALYFCASSGRAGGSDTQYFGPGTRLTVL.

This chain connects TRBV5-1 to TRBJ2-3, with 10 bases lining up with TRBD1. The V segment lost 4 bases and the J segment 5 bases; nucleotides outside the gene matches: 1. This CDR3 has 13 residues. Germline-derived CDR1 and CDR2 are SGHRS and YFSETQ. The chain's CDR3 is CASSGDRGDTQYF. In DNA, the CDR3 is TGCGCCAGCAGCGGGGACAGGGGAGATACGCAGTATTTT.

This clone has just one count. V is TRBV7-9 and J is TRBJ1-2; perhaps TRBD1 as D (5 bases). Germline V gene sequence: CDR1 SEHNR, CDR2 FQNEAQ (reference sequence). V was shortened by 5 bases and J by 6 bases, with 13 bases between the two germline ends. This CDR3 contains 13 residues. This CDR3 is CASSLGQGDGYTF. The CDR3, as DNA: TGTGCCAGCAGCCTAGGGCAGGGCGATGGCTACACCTTC.

The rearrangement joins TRBV28 to TRBJ1-2; 8 nucleotides match TRBD1. The CDR3 spans 12 residues. Germline V gene lookup returns CDR1 MDHEN and CDR2 SYDVKM. Trimming removed 5 bases from V and 6 bases from J; junction bases left unmatched: 2. The CDR3 protein is CASSGQGDGYTF. CDR3 nucleotide sequence: TGTGCCAGCAGTGGACAGGGAGATGGCTACACCTTC.

The chain carries TRBV11-3 and TRBJ2-3, with TRBD2 matching over 7 bases. The CDR3 runs to 14 residues. CDR1 SGHNT and CDR2 YENEEA come from the germline V gene. The V and J ends lost 5 bases and 5 bases, in that order; junction bases with no gene match: 7. Here the CDR3 reads CASSPRGSGDTQYF. CDR3 DNA sequence: TGTGCCAGCAGCCCGCGGGGGAGCGGAGATACGCAGTATTTT. The full variable domain, with the rest looked up from reference TRBV11-3 and TRBJ2-3, is EAGVVQSPRYKIIEKKQPVAFWCNPISGHNTLYWYLQNLGQGPELLIRYENEEAVDDSQLPKDRFSAERLKGVDSTLKIQPAELGDSAVYLCASSPRGSGDTQYFGPGTRLTVL.

V is TRBV6-5 and J is TRBJ1-5; TRBD1 aligns across 9 bases. The CDR3 contains 14 residues. With V trimmed by 5 bases and J by 5 bases, 4 bases remained unmatched. CDR1 MNHEY and CDR2 SVGAGI come from the germline V gene. The CDR3 reads CASSRQGGDQPQHF. The CDR3 nucleotides read TGTGCCAGCAGTAGACAGGGGGGGGATCAGCCCCAGCATTTT.

The rearrangement joins TRBV6-2 or TRBV6-3 to TRBJ2-1; 12 nucleotides agree with TRBD2. The CDR3 is 16 amino acids. The germline CDR1 and CDR2 sequences are MNHEY and SVGEGT. V gave up 1 base and J gave up 6 bases; unmatched junction bases: 4. CDR3 nucleotide sequence: TGTGCCAGCAGTTACTGGGCTAGCGGGAGGGCCAATGAGCAGTTCTTC. The encoded protein is CASSYWASGRANEQFF.

The V and J genes are TRBV7-8 and TRBJ2-2, with 10 nucleotides matching TRBD2. Trimming cost V 5 bases and J 6 bases; bases outside gene matches: 9. The CDR3 totals 16 residues. CDR1 SGHVS and CDR2 FQNEAQ come from the germline V gene. Here the CDR3 DNA reads TGTGCCAGCAGCATTTTCCAGCGGGAGGGCGCCGGGGAGCTGTTTTTT. Translation gives CASSIFQREGAGELFF.

V and J are TRBV20-1 and TRBJ2-3; TRBD2 might be the D (5 bases). Germline assignment: CDR1 DFQATT and CDR2 SNEGSKA (reference sequence). The CDR3 contains 11 residues. V lost 6 bases to trimming and J lost 6 bases, with 10 bases between them. CDR3 sequence reads: CSATITDTQYF. Written as DNA, the CDR3 is TGCAGTGCGACTATAACCGATACGCAGTATTTT.

This rearrangement joins TRBV6-5 to TRBJ2-7, with D tentatively TRBD1 (5 bases). Trimming pared 11 bases from V and 0 bases from J, leaving 14 bases between. Germline V gene data show CDR1 as MNHEY and CDR2 as SVGAGI. The CDR3 is 13 amino acids. CDR3: CASSGSSSYEQYV. Written as DNA, the CDR3 is TGTGCCTCCTCAGGGTCCAGCTCCTACGAGCAGTACGTC.

This clone has more than one count but fewer than ten. The chain joins TRBV24-1 to TRBJ1-1, with a weak D call TRBD1 (6 bases). V lost 2 bases to trimming and J lost 1 base, with 10 bases between them. The CDR3 loop spans 15 amino acids. CDR1 is KGHDR, CDR2 SFDVKD, per germline. CDR3 DNA: TGTGCCACCAGTGATTCTGGGGGCCGGAACACTGAAGCTTTCTTT. This gives the protein CATSDSGGRNTEAFF.

CDR3 amino acids: CASDDPGEQFF. The CDR3 bases are TGTGCCAGCGATGACCCGGGGGAGCAGTTCTTC. The V gene is TRBV7-9, the J gene TRBJ2-1; D perhaps matches TRBD2 (5 bases). The ends were cut back, 8 bases at V and 10 bases at J, with 12 bases in the middle. Germline-derived CDR1 and CDR2 are SEHNR and FQNEAQ (reference sequence). The CDR3 runs to 11 residues.

This rearrangement joins TRBV11-2 to TRBJ1-2, with 8 nucleotides matching TRBD1. V gave up 5 bases and J gave up 8 bases; unmatched junction bases: 7. Germline CDR1 SGHAT, CDR2 FQNNGV. The CDR3 is made up of 13 amino acids. The CDR3, as DNA: TGTGCCAGCAGCCCCCGGACAGGGTCCGGCTACACCTTC. Translating gives CASSPRTGSGYTF.

This clone was seen a single time. This rearrangement joins TRBV28 to TRBJ2-2; 8 bases map to TRBD1. Per germline, CDR1 MDHEN and CDR2 SYDVKM. The CDR3 sequence is 14 residues long. J lost 9 bases, V lost 5 bases, and 8 bases had no gene match. The CDR3 sequence is CASSIAGGGRELFF. The DNA for the CDR3 is TGTGCCAGCAGTATCGCAGGGGGCGGCCGGGAGCTGTTTTTT.

This clone was picked up a small number of times. V is TRBV5-1 and J is TRBJ2-5, with a weak D call TRBD2 (6 bases). Trimming took 4 bases from V and 5 from J, leaving 9 bases between them. The CDR3 runs to 12 residues. Germline-derived CDR1 and CDR2 are SGHRS and YFSETQ. The CDR3 loop is CASSMEGETQYF. CDR3 nucleotides: TGCGCCAGCAGCATGGAGGGGGAGACCCAGTACTTC.

The gene calls are TRBV10-2 and TRBJ1-1, with 8 bases aligning to TRBD1. The germline V gene encodes CDR1 WSHSY and CDR2 SAAADI. Losses at the gene ends were 7 bases for V and 4 bases for J; bases not matched to a gene: 5. CDR3 length equals 13 residues. CDR3 bases: TGCGCCAGCAAGCAGGGGGCTCCCACTGAAGCTTTCTTT. As protein: CASKQGAPTEAFF.

This chain joins TRBV24-1 and TRBJ1-1, with D tentatively TRBD1 (5 bases). V was cut by 1 base and J by 7 bases, with 6 bases left in between. The CDR3 consists of 12 residues. Looked up from germline, CDR1 is KGHDR and CDR2 is SFDVKD. DNA of the CDR3: TGTGCCACCAGTGATTTCGGGGGTGAAGCTTTCTTT. Translation: CATSDFGGEAFF.